This T cell receptor (beta chain) came from a study of brain T cells in children with intractable seizures. General study points: Pre-surgery blood may have been undersampled, hiding some clones. Patients' HCMV serostatus was unknown; virus specificity rests on CDR3 similarity alone.

About this clone: What it binds is unknown.

Only cases whose brain tissue showed the highest T cell transcript signatures were sequenced. Before surgery, patients took at least one anti-epileptic drug. Germline CDR1 and CDR2: MNHNY and SVGAGI (reference sequence). CDR3 length: 11 amino acids. The germline V and J ends were trimmed by 5 bases and 10 bases, with 11 bases remaining between them. Sequencing used immunoSEQ multiplex PCR; TCRdb keeps in-frame clones, though not all of them. The data contain about 120,000 clones, approximately 94% of them singletons. The source is a boy in the first two years of life with hemimegalencephaly and intractable seizures. The sample here was peripheral blood, taken at surgery. This chain uses TRBV6-6 with TRBJ1-1, with D possibly TRBD1 on 5 matching bases. CDR3 bases: TGTGCCAGCAGTAAAGGGGTGGGAGCTTTCTTT. Translating it yields CASSKGVGAFF.